This T cell receptor beta chain is drawn from a study of T cells in Graves' hyperthyroidism and ophthalmopathy. Study summary: Peripheral blood was acquired at first diagnosis, ahead of any therapy whatsoever.

Researchers took RNA transcripts and amplified the TCR beta CDR3 regions from them. First-round RT-PCR targeting the TCR CDR3 was performed with the HTBI primer set. TCRdb re-analysed the multiplex PCR reads in MiXCR, keeping a single row per CDR3 protein. Altogether 300,000 to 450,000 distinct CDR3 sequences are present, 17% being singletons, with the ten largest covering about a third. Recently diagnosed hyperthyroidism of less than 2 months' duration affected patients aged 18 to 65. Exclusion criteria comprised uncontrolled infection, other autoimmune disease, pregnancy or lactation. This blood was taken when hyperthyroidism was first diagnosed, before any ophthalmopathy symptoms existed. The sequenced material came from blood. This clonotype was obtained from a woman aged 25 to 39 with Graves' hyperthyroidism that later progressed to Graves' ophthalmopathy.

As DNA, the CDR3 is TGTGCCAGCAGTTCGGGGGAGGGCTGGGAGCAGTTCTTC. This codes for CASSSGEGWEQFF. The V call is TRBV12-3 or TRBV12-4, the J call TRBJ2-1, with 7 bases matching TRBD2. The V segment lost 4 bases and the J segment 10 bases; nucleotides outside the gene matches: 7. The CDR3 extends over 13 amino acids.